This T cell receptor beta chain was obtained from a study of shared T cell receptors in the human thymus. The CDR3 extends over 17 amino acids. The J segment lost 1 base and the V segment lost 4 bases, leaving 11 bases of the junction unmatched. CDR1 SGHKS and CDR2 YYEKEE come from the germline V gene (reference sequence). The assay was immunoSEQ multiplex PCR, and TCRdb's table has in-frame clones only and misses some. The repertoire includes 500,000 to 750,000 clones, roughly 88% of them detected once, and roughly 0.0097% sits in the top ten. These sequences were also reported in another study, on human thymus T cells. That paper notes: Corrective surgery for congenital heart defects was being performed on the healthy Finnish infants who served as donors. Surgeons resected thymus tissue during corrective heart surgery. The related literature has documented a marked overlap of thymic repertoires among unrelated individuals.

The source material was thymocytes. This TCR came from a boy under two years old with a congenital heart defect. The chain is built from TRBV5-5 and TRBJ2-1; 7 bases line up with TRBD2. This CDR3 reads CASSLPSGTKSYNEQFF. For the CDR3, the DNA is TGTGCCAGCAGCCTTCCCTCCGGGACTAAGTCCTACAATGAGCAGTTCTTC.